A selection of T cell receptor beta chains follows, all from one sample in a study of beta chain features in type 1 diabetes. The repertoire was sequenced with immunoSEQ multiplex PCR; TCRdb's copy has only in-frame clones and lacks some. The table has about 410,000 clones, approximately 13% seen once; the top ten hold under 0.04%. The sample consisted of naive CD4+ T cells from blood. These receptors were collected from a man aged 25-45 years in good health. Both conserved end residues are part of each CDR3. A D gene is named only where the DNA matches it firmly. Size is omitted from some rows. Given values are once, few, many or a class for expanded clones.

d_gene: -
abundance: many
j_gene: TRBJ1-5
v_gene: TRBV29-1
CDR3nt: TGCAGCGTTGGTTTTGGTTCTCAGCCCCAGCATTTT
CDR3aa: CSVGFGSQPQHF

d_gene: TRBD2
abundance: few
j_gene: TRBJ2-1
v_gene: TRBV5-4
CDR3nt: TGTGCCAGCAGTCGAGCGGATGCGGGAGGGCAGTTCTTC
CDR3aa: CASSRADAGGQFF

d_gene: -
abundance: -
j_gene: TRBJ2-1
v_gene: TRBV2
CDR3nt: TGTGCCAGCAGTGCCACCTCCTACAATGAGCAGTTCTTC
CDR3aa: CASSATSYNEQFF

d_gene: -
abundance: -
j_gene: TRBJ2-4
v_gene: TRBV18
CDR3nt: TGTGCCAGCTCACCAGCGGGAAGGCTGGCCAAAAACATTCAGTACTTC
CDR3aa: CASSPAGRLAKNIQYF

d_gene: TRBD1
abundance: -
j_gene: TRBJ2-3
v_gene: TRBV9
CDR3nt: TGTGCCAGCAGCGGAGGGGACAGGTACGGAGATACGCAGTATTTT
CDR3aa: CASSGGDRYGDTQYF

d_gene: -
abundance: few
j_gene: TRBJ2-6
v_gene: TRBV27
CDR3nt: TGTGCCAGCAGTTCGCCCGGACAGTCTGGGGCCAACGTCCTGACTTTC
CDR3aa: CASSSPGQSGANVLTF

d_gene: -
abundance: few
j_gene: TRBJ2-1
v_gene: TRBV9
CDR3nt: TGTGCCAGCAGCGTCGGGGGCTCCTACAATGAGCAGTTCTTC
CDR3aa: CASSVGGSYNEQFF

d_gene: -
abundance: few
j_gene: TRBJ2-3
v_gene: TRBV5-6
CDR3nt: TGTGCCAGCAGCCTGGGGGTGACTAGGAGCACAGATACGCAGTATTTT
CDR3aa: CASSLGVTRSTDTQYF

d_gene: TRBD1
abundance: -
j_gene: TRBJ1-1
v_gene: TRBV19
CDR3nt: TGTGCCAGTAGTCTCGACAGGGTACCCACTGAAGCTTTCTTT
CDR3aa: CASSLDRVPTEAFF

d_gene: -
abundance: -
j_gene: TRBJ1-2
v_gene: TRBV7-2
CDR3nt: TGTGCCAGCAGCCGCGGGACGCAAGATTATGGCTACACCTTC
CDR3aa: CASSRGTQDYGYTF

d_gene: -
abundance: -
j_gene: TRBJ2-4
v_gene: TRBV5-4
CDR3nt: TGTGCCAGCAGCTTCGCAGGTCTAGCCAAAAACATTCAGTACTTC
CDR3aa: CASSFAGLAKNIQYF

d_gene: -
abundance: few
j_gene: TRBJ2-2
v_gene: TRBV30
CDR3nt: TGTGCCTGGAGTTCAGACACCGGGGAGCTGTTTTTT
CDR3aa: CAWSSDTGELFF

d_gene: -
abundance: -
j_gene: TRBJ2-3
v_gene: TRBV4-3
CDR3nt: TGCGCCAGCAGCCAAGACGATCGGGGAGATACGCAGTATTTT
CDR3aa: CASSQDDRGDTQYF

d_gene: -
abundance: -
j_gene: TRBJ1-5
v_gene: TRBV12-5
CDR3nt: TGTGCTAGTGGTTTGGTAACACGAGGCAATCAGCCCCAGCATTTT
CDR3aa: CASGLVTRGNQPQHF

d_gene: -
abundance: few
j_gene: TRBJ1-3
v_gene: TRBV9
CDR3nt: TGTGCCAGCAGCCGACACGGGTCAAACACCATATATTTT
CDR3aa: CASSRHGSNTIYF

d_gene: TRBD1
abundance: few
j_gene: TRBJ2-1
v_gene: TRBV5-4
CDR3nt: TGTGCCAGCAGCGAGGGACAGCTGCTGGGGGATGAGCAGTTCTTC
CDR3aa: CASSEGQLLGDEQFF

d_gene: -
abundance: -
j_gene: TRBJ1-2
v_gene: TRBV7-2
CDR3nt: TGTGCCAGCAACCTAGGGGTGGATGGCTACACCTTC
CDR3aa: CASNLGVDGYTF

d_gene: -
abundance: -
j_gene: TRBJ2-7
v_gene: TRBV5-1
CDR3nt: TGCGCCAGCAGCTCTGACAAGTACGAGCAGTACTTC
CDR3aa: CASSSDKYEQYF

d_gene: TRBD1
abundance: few
j_gene: TRBJ1-2
v_gene: TRBV28
CDR3nt: TGTGCCAGCAGTCGGACAGGGGGGTACTATGGCTACACCTTC
CDR3aa: CASSRTGGYYGYTF

d_gene: TRBD1
abundance: few
j_gene: TRBJ1-5
v_gene: TRBV4-3
CDR3nt: TGCGCCAGCAGCCCCGACAGGGGTCAGCCCCAGCATTTT
CDR3aa: CASSPDRGQPQHF

d_gene: -
abundance: once
j_gene: TRBJ2-5
v_gene: TRBV5-1
CDR3nt: TGCGCCAGCAGCTTGTCTAGTTCAGACCAAGAGACCCAGTACTTC
CDR3aa: CASSLSSSDQETQYF

d_gene: -
abundance: few
j_gene: TRBJ2-1
v_gene: TRBV5-1
CDR3nt: TGCGCCAGCAGCTTGGGACCATCGAGCTCCTACAATGAGCAGTTCTTC
CDR3aa: CASSLGPSSSYNEQFF

d_gene: -
abundance: few
j_gene: TRBJ2-5
v_gene: TRBV15
CDR3nt: TGTGCCACCAGCAGAGGTGGGCAAGTTGAGAAGACCCAGTACTTC
CDR3aa: CATSRGGQVEKTQYF

d_gene: -
abundance: -
j_gene: TRBJ1-4
v_gene: TRBV15
CDR3nt: TGTGCCACCAGCAGGGAGGGGAGGTCGGATGAAAAACTGTTTTTT
CDR3aa: CATSREGRSDEKLFF

d_gene: TRBD1
abundance: few
j_gene: TRBJ2-7
v_gene: TRBV7-6
CDR3nt: TGTGCCAGCAGCACCGGACAGGGTAACAACGAGCAGTACTTC
CDR3aa: CASSTGQGNNEQYF

d_gene: -
abundance: -
j_gene: TRBJ1-4
v_gene: TRBV30
CDR3nt: TGTGCCTGGAGGTCTGGCACAACTAATGAAAAACTGTTTTTT
CDR3aa: CAWRSGTTNEKLFF

d_gene: -
abundance: -
j_gene: TRBJ2-7
v_gene: TRBV6-5
CDR3nt: TGTGCCAGCAGTTACTCGATGACCAGTTCCTACGAGCAGTACTTC
CDR3aa: CASSYSMTSSYEQYF

d_gene: -
abundance: -
j_gene: TRBJ2-5
v_gene: TRBV7-9
CDR3nt: TGTGCCAGCAGCTTAGATGGCAGGGAGACCCAGTACTTC
CDR3aa: CASSLDGRETQYF

d_gene: -
abundance: few
j_gene: TRBJ2-7
v_gene: TRBV18
CDR3nt: TGTGCCAGCTCACCATTGTCGGCGAGCTCCTACGAGCAGTACTTC
CDR3aa: CASSPLSASSYEQYF

d_gene: TRBD1
abundance: -
j_gene: TRBJ1-5
v_gene: TRBV30
CDR3nt: TGTGCCTGGAGGGGACAGGGGGCAAGTCAGCCCCAGCATTTT
CDR3aa: CAWRGQGASQPQHF

d_gene: -
abundance: -
j_gene: TRBJ1-1
v_gene: TRBV29-1
CDR3nt: TGCAGCGTCCTGTTGGACATGATGCAGTTGAACACTGAAGCTTTCTTT
CDR3aa: CSVLLDMMQLNTEAFF

d_gene: -
abundance: -
j_gene: TRBJ2-3
v_gene: TRBV19
CDR3nt: TGTGCCAGTAAACGGGAGATGGTAAGGGGAGATACGCAGTATTTT
CDR3aa: CASKREMVRGDTQYF

d_gene: TRBD1
abundance: few
j_gene: TRBJ2-3
v_gene: TRBV5-1
CDR3nt: TGCGCCAGCAGCTTGTTGGACAGGGGCACAGATACGCAGTATTTT
CDR3aa: CASSLLDRGTDTQYF

d_gene: -
abundance: -
j_gene: TRBJ2-3
v_gene: TRBV9
CDR3nt: TGTGCCAGCAGCGTACGCACGGGCACAGATACGCAGTATTTT
CDR3aa: CASSVRTGTDTQYF

d_gene: -
abundance: -
j_gene: TRBJ2-1
v_gene: TRBV30
CDR3nt: TGTGCCTGGACCCCATTATCGAGCAATGAGCAGTTCTTC
CDR3aa: CAWTPLSSNEQFF

d_gene: -
abundance: -
j_gene: TRBJ2-7
v_gene: TRBV5-1
CDR3nt: TGCGCCAGCAGCTCCCAGGGGAATAGCTACGAGCAGTACTTC
CDR3aa: CASSSQGNSYEQYF

d_gene: -
abundance: -
j_gene: TRBJ1-5
v_gene: TRBV2
CDR3nt: TGTGCCAGCAAGGACACCAGGGATCAGCCCCAGCATTTT
CDR3aa: CASKDTRDQPQHF

d_gene: -
abundance: few
j_gene: TRBJ2-7
v_gene: TRBV7-2
CDR3nt: TGTGCCAGCAGCTCCCTTTGGGGGGCCCACGAGCAGTACTTC
CDR3aa: CASSSLWGAHEQYF

d_gene: -
abundance: few
j_gene: TRBJ2-5
v_gene: TRBV5-1
CDR3nt: TGCGCCAGCAGCCTGGGGGGCGCGGGAGAACAAGAGACCCAGTACTTC
CDR3aa: CASSLGGAGEQETQYF

d_gene: -
abundance: few
j_gene: TRBJ2-2
v_gene: TRBV18
CDR3nt: TGTGCCAGCTCAACATCCACCGGGGAGCTGTTTTTT
CDR3aa: CASSTSTGELFF

d_gene: -
abundance: -
j_gene: TRBJ2-1
v_gene: TRBV9
CDR3nt: TGTGCCAGCAGCGTGACCGGGAGCACCTCCTACAATGAGCAGTTCTTC
CDR3aa: CASSVTGSTSYNEQFF

d_gene: TRBD1
abundance: -
j_gene: TRBJ1-6
v_gene: TRBV5-4
CDR3nt: TGTGCCAGCAGCTCCCGGGACAGGGGTAATTCACCCCTCCACTTT
CDR3aa: CASSSRDRGNSPLHF

d_gene: -
abundance: -
j_gene: TRBJ1-3
v_gene: TRBV25-1
CDR3nt: TGTGCCAGCAGTGAAATGGGGGGAACAGGAAACACCATATATTTT
CDR3aa: CASSEMGGTGNTIYF

d_gene: -
abundance: -
j_gene: TRBJ2-5
v_gene: TRBV20-1
CDR3nt: TGCAGTGGACGGATCCAAGAGACCCAGTACTTC
CDR3aa: CSGRIQETQYF

d_gene: TRBD2
abundance: -
j_gene: TRBJ2-3
v_gene: TRBV30
CDR3nt: TGTGCCTGGAGGCAGGGACTAAGCACAGATACGCAGTATTTT
CDR3aa: CAWRQGLSTDTQYF

d_gene: -
abundance: few
j_gene: TRBJ2-7
v_gene: TRBV5-1
CDR3nt: TGCGCCAGCAGCTTGGCCGGCCGTAGACTCAACTACGAGCAGTACTTC
CDR3aa: CASSLAGRRLNYEQYF

d_gene: -
abundance: few
j_gene: TRBJ1-1
v_gene: TRBV5-4
CDR3nt: TGTGCCAGCAGCTTGTGGACTGGGCCTGAAGCTTTCTTT
CDR3aa: CASSLWTGPEAFF

d_gene: TRBD1
abundance: few
j_gene: TRBJ2-1
v_gene: TRBV19
CDR3nt: TGTGCCAGTAGTTGGACAGGGTCCTACAATGAGCAGTTCTTC
CDR3aa: CASSWTGSYNEQFF

d_gene: TRBD1
abundance: few
j_gene: TRBJ1-2
v_gene: TRBV7-9
CDR3nt: TGTGCCAGCAGCTCGACCCCGGGACAGGGGAACGGCTACACCTTC
CDR3aa: CASSSTPGQGNGYTF

d_gene: -
abundance: few
j_gene: TRBJ1-1
v_gene: TRBV19
CDR3nt: TGTGCCAGTAGTATACACCAGCAAGAAGCTTTCTTT
CDR3aa: CASSIHQQEAFF

d_gene: TRBD1
abundance: -
j_gene: TRBJ1-1
v_gene: TRBV29-1
CDR3nt: TGCAGCGTGCAAGGACAGGGGATCACTGAAGCTTTCTTT
CDR3aa: CSVQGQGITEAFF

d_gene: -
abundance: few
j_gene: TRBJ1-2
v_gene: TRBV30
CDR3nt: TGTGCCTGGGAGAACAGACCTGACGGCTATGGCTACACCTTC
CDR3aa: CAWENRPDGYGYTF

d_gene: TRBD1
abundance: -
j_gene: TRBJ2-5
v_gene: TRBV5-4
CDR3nt: TGTGCCAGCAGCTGGGAACCAGGGGGTCCAAGGGAGACCCAGTACTTC
CDR3aa: CASSWEPGGPRETQYF

d_gene: TRBD2
abundance: -
j_gene: TRBJ2-3
v_gene: TRBV29-1
CDR3nt: TGCAGCGTTGGGGTTTTAGCGGGAGAGATAGATACGCAGTATTTT
CDR3aa: CSVGVLAGEIDTQYF

d_gene: TRBD2
abundance: -
j_gene: TRBJ2-2
v_gene: TRBV7-9
CDR3nt: TGTGCCAGCAGAACTAGCGCCGTGGGCGGGGAGCTGTTTTTT
CDR3aa: CASRTSAVGGELFF

d_gene: -
abundance: -
j_gene: TRBJ1-2
v_gene: TRBV14
CDR3nt: TGTGCCAGCAGCCAACAGGACTTCGGGAGCTATGGCTACACCTTC
CDR3aa: CASSQQDFGSYGYTF

d_gene: -
abundance: few
j_gene: TRBJ1-2
v_gene: TRBV4-1
CDR3nt: TGCGCCAGCAGCCAAGATTGGGCTACGGTAACCGGTGGCTACACCTTC
CDR3aa: CASSQDWATVTGGYTF

d_gene: -
abundance: -
j_gene: TRBJ2-5
v_gene: TRBV19
CDR3nt: TGTGCCAGTAGTATAGAAACCTGGGCGGATCAAGAGACCCAGTACTTC
CDR3aa: CASSIETWADQETQYF

d_gene: -
abundance: -
j_gene: TRBJ2-5
v_gene: TRBV29-1
CDR3nt: TGCAGCGTTGCCGGGACACTGGTAGGGGAGACCCAGTACTTC
CDR3aa: CSVAGTLVGETQYF

d_gene: -
abundance: -
j_gene: TRBJ2-1
v_gene: TRBV25-1
CDR3nt: TGTGCCAGCAGTGAGGTGCCCAATGAGCAGTTCTTC
CDR3aa: CASSEVPNEQFF